The following is a TCR beta chain sequence with its context. Its antigen specificity is not known. Base qualities are not recorded, but no much larger clone differs from it by a single base. The healthy controls were 37 blood donors, and the buffy coats of these donors were supplied by the Finnish Red Cross blood service. All TCR-sequenced material derived from peripheral blood: patient blood samples and healthy donor buffy coats. Ficoll-Hypaque gradient centrifugation was used to isolate peripheral blood mononuclear cells. Magnetic purification was used to isolate CD4+ cells from the buffy coats of the healthy controls. The Gentra Puregene Cell and Tissue kit was used to extract genomic DNA, and a Qubit 2.0 fluorometer was used to measure the amount of genomic DNA. This record comes from a study of STAT5B mutations in CD4+ large granular lymphocyte leukemia (dated by TCRdb to between 2020 and 2023). Context from the whole study: Among the healthy controls, the CDR3 'QG' motif was associated with a particular HLA allele. The study compared the TCRbeta repertoires of patients with CD4+ T-cell large granular lymphocyte leukemia against those of healthy blood donors. Flow cytometry performed on FACSCanto II or FACSVerse showed that the purified fractions had more than 95% purity among lymphocytes.

The immunoSEQ assay at survey resolution was used to sequence TCRbeta rearrangements from genomic DNA. Processing in the source paper ran as follows. In the TCR sequencing data, the lowest productive clonotype frequency that could be detected was 2.59 x 10-5. Only productive TCRbeta rearrangements, defined as complete and in-frame sequences, were included in the analyses. Sample clonality was computed as Simpson clonality in the immunoSEQ Analyzer version 3.0. Based on frequency, clones were grouped as very rare, small, medium, large (1-20%) or hyperexpanded (>20%). OLGA 1.2.3 estimated generation probabilities, VDJtools produced V-gene circos plots, VDJdb was queried for specificities, and GLIPH identified CDR3 motifs. The source is immuneACCESS, and TCRdb retained only in-frame sequences with V and J called. Part of the clones is not carried over; for the studies checked, unresolved V genes explain less than half of this, and the remainder is unexplained. V and J calls and clone size are those listed in that table; D and trimming were worked out from the DNA. In all, the sample holds 34,000 or so clones, and around four fifths of those were seen once. Together, the top ten hold about 4% of the sample.

From the cysteine up to the phenylalanine, the CDR3 has a length of 10 residues. Just CDR3 DNA is preserved here, 30 bases in frame from base 1. As encoded in the germline V gene (reference sequence), CDR1 is GTSNPN while CDR2 is SVGIG. Relative to germline, V is 3 bases shorter and J is 9 bases shorter, with 8 bases between their ends. Broad study findings and their caveats: The main leukemic clonotypes were found to be private to each patient, although approximately 25% of the main leukemic clonotypes were detected at low frequency in the non-leukemic repertoires of other patients. Greater clonality appeared to be present in CD4-sorted patient repertoires than in healthy CD4+ repertoires, and the difference was retained after the putative leukemic clones were removed. The data were not HLA-matched, and the higher clonality in CD4+ T-LGLL than in CD8+ T-LGLL could be due to the relatively small sample size. TRBV06-family usage was enriched among the top patient clones (8/27) compared with healthy controls (2/35).

Sequencing was performed on CD4+ T cells from blood buffy coats. The clonotype was recovered from a human donor in good health. This chain joins TRBV30 to TRBJ1-2; confidence is insufficient to name the D gene. The CDR3 protein is CAWSSGSYTF. The DNA is TGTGCCTGGAGCAGCGGCAGCTACACCTTC.